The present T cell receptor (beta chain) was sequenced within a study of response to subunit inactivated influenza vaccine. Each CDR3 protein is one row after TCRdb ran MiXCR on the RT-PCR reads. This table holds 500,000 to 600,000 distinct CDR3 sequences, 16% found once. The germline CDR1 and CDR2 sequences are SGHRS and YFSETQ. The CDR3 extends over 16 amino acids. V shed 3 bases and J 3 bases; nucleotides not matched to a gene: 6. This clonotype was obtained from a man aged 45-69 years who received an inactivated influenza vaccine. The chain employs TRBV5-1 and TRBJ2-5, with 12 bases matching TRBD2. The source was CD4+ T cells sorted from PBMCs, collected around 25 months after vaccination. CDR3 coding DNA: TGCGCCAGCAGCTCGGCCAGGACTAGCGGGAAAGAGACCCAGTACTTC. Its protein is CASSSARTSGKETQYF.